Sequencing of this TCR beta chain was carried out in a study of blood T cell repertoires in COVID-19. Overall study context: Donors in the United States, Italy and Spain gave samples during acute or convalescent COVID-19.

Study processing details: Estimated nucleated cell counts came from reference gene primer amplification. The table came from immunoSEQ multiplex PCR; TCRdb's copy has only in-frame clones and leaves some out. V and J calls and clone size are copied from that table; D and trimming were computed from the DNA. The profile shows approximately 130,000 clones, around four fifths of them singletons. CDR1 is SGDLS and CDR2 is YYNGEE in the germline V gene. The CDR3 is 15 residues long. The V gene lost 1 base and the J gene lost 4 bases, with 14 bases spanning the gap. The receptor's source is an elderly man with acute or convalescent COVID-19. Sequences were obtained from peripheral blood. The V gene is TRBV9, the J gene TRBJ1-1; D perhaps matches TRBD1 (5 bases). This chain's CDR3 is CASSVSGVSGTEAFF. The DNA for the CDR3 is TGTGCCAGCAGCGTATCGGGGGTTAGCGGCACTGAAGCTTTCTTT.